Listed here are 21 T cell receptor beta chains from one sample, sequenced in a study of beta chain features in type 1 diabetes. Whole-study findings and limits: All four CD4+ subsets from Type 1 diabetes patients carried moderately but significantly shorter TCRB CDR3s.

Expressed TCRB transcripts got sequenced, as all isolated RNA was reverse transcribed. Profiling relied on immunoSEQ multiplex PCR, and the TCRdb table lists in-frame clones only, not all of them. The sample consists of about 650,000 clones, approximately 13% of them appearing once. No antigen is known for these receptors. The sample taken for sequencing was naive CD4+ T cells from blood. The receptor source for this set is a man between 25 and 39 years old with type 1 diabetes.

This clone appeared a few times. The genes are TRBV9 and TRBJ2-7; the match to TRBD1 covers 9 bases. V shed 3 bases, J shed 2 bases, and the junction held 12 bases outside the gene matches. The germline CDR1 and CDR2 sequences are SGDLS and YYNGEE. This CDR3 has 17 residues. In DNA, the CDR3 is TGTGCCAGCAGCGCCTCACCAACCGGGACAGGGCCCTACGAGCAGTACTTC. Protein sequence: CASSASPTGTGPYEQYF. Full variable domain (outside the CDR3, taken from reference TRBV9 and TRBJ2-7): DSGVTQTPKHLITATGQRVTLRCSPRSGDLSVYWYQQSLDQGLQFLIQYYNGEERAKGNILERFSAQQFPDLHSELNLSSLELGDSALYFCASSASPTGTGPYEQYFGPGTRLTVT.

This rearrangement joins TRBV2 to TRBJ2-5; TRBD1 aligns across 8 bases. This CDR3 spans 14 amino acids. V gave up 1 base and J gave up 5 bases; unmatched junction bases: 3. CDR1 SNHLY and CDR2 FYNNEI come from the germline V gene. CDR3 bases: TGTGCCAGCAGTGAAGGGACAGGGCTGGAGACCCAGTACTTC. Residues: CASSEGTGLETQYF.

The rearrangement links TRBV5-1 to TRBJ2-3; 9 nucleotides line up with TRBD1. The germline CDR1 and CDR2 sequences are SGHRS and YFSETQ. The CDR3 has 15 residues. V dropped 5 bases and J dropped 1; count of bases not matched to a gene: 5. The CDR3, as DNA: TGCGCCAGCAGGTCATGGGACAGGGGCACAGATACGCAGTATTTT. It specifies CASRSWDRGTDTQYF.

This chain connects TRBV5-1 to TRBJ2-3; 7 bases map to TRBD1. Unmatched junction bases numbered 4, after V lost 0 bases and J lost 3 bases. The CDR3 has 15 amino acids. Germline CDR1 reads SGHRS; CDR2 reads YFSETQ. CDR3 coding DNA: TGCGCCAGCAGCTTGGAGGCAGGGGGAACAGATACGCAGTATTTT. Amino acid sequence: CASSLEAGGTDTQYF.

This clone appeared a few times. The chain recombines TRBV7-2 with TRBJ2-3; D is unresolved. Germline assignment: CDR1 SGHTA and CDR2 FQGNSA. The germline V and J ends were trimmed by 8 bases and 2 bases, with 8 bases remaining between them. The CDR3 length is 12 residues. The CDR3 sequence is CASVASTDTQYF. The CDR3 DNA follows: TGTGCCAGCGTGGCTTCCACAGATACGCAGTATTTT.

The rearrangement joins TRBV25-1 to TRBJ2-1, with 8 positions matching TRBD2. With V trimmed by 3 bases and J by 2 bases, 3 bases remained unmatched. This CDR3 is 15 amino acids long. Germline V gene lookup returns CDR1 MGHDK and CDR2 SYGVNS. CDR3 in DNA: TGTGCCAGCAGTGAGACTAGCGAAGCCTACAATGAGCAGTTCTTC. It is translated as CASSETSEAYNEQFF.

This clone came up a few times. The chain is built from TRBV5-1 and TRBJ2-3; D gene uncertain. The CDR3 runs to 16 residues. Trimming stripped 0 bases from V and 0 bases from J, with 11 bases between. Germline V CDR1 and CDR2: SGHRS, YFSETQ. As DNA, the CDR3 is TGCGCCAGCAGCTTGGGAAGACCGGCTAGCACAGATACGCAGTATTTT. Amino acids: CASSLGRPASTDTQYF.

The chain recombines TRBV14 with TRBJ1-6; D gene ambiguous. V gave up 1 base and J gave up 9 bases, with 7 bases separating them. This CDR3 region has 13 residues. From germline, CDR1 is SGHDN and CDR2 FVKESK. The CDR3 loop is CASSQGGISPLHF. CDR3 sequence (DNA): TGTGCCAGCAGCCAAGGCGGGATTTCACCCCTCCACTTT. Variable domain in full (rest from reference TRBV14 and TRBJ1-6): EAGVTQFPSHSVIEKGQTVTLRCDPISGHDNLYWYRRVMGKEIKFLLHFVKESKQDESGMPNNRFLAERTGGTYSTLKVQPAELEDSGVYFCASSQGGISPLHFGNGTRLTVT.

The V and J genes are TRBV28 and TRBJ2-7; D is perhaps TRBD1 (6 bases). Germline V gene data show CDR1 as MDHEN and CDR2 as SYDVKM. The CDR3 length is 14 residues. V was clipped by 3 bases and J by 3 bases, with 12 bases between them. The CDR3 loop is CASSFFGQNYEQYF. The CDR3 DNA reads TGTGCCAGCAGTTTCTTCGGACAGAACTACGAGCAGTACTTC.

This chain uses TRBV25-1 with TRBJ1-1; D unresolved. Trimming left V 7 bases short and J 4 bases short, with 13 bases between. The V gene's germline CDR1 is MGHDK and CDR2 SYGVNS. The CDR3 covers 13 residues. Here the CDR3 reads CASNSVEGTEAFF. CDR3 nucleotides: TGTGCCAGCAACTCGGTGGAGGGCACTGAAGCTTTCTTT.

This clone appeared a few times. This chain connects TRBV27 to TRBJ1-5; 7 bases map to TRBD1. Germline trimming cut 10 bases from V and 0 bases from J; bases unmatched to any gene: 6. The CDR3 runs to 14 residues. Germline lookup yields CDR1 MNHEY and CDR2 SMNVEV (reference sequence). CDR3 sequence (DNA): TGTGCCACCTCGACAGGGTATAGCAATCAGCCCCAGCATTTT. This translates into CATSTGYSNQPQHF.

This clone was seen a few times. Other DNA sequences in the sample encode the same CDR3. The chain combines TRBV7-9 with TRBJ2-3; D is unresolved. The germline V gene encodes CDR1 SEHNR and CDR2 FQNEAQ (reference sequence). The CDR3 runs to 14 residues. V was shortened by 1 base and J by 1 base, with 6 bases between the two germline ends. The CDR3 DNA reads TGTGCCAGCAGCTTAGTGGGCGGCACAGATACGCAGTATTTT. The encoded protein is CASSLVGGTDTQYF. The whole variable domain, filled in from reference TRBV7-9 and TRBJ2-3, reads DTGVSQNPRHKITKRGQNVTFRCDPISEHNRLYWYRQTLGQGPEFLTYFQNEAQLEKSRLLSDRFSAERPKGSFSTLEIQRTEQGDSAMYLCASSLVGGTDTQYFGPGTRLTVL.

This clone was picked up a small number of times. The chain has TRBV7-6 and TRBJ2-3, with D tentatively TRBD2 (5 bases). V lost 1 base and J 5 bases, leaving 10 bases between the germline ends. This CDR3 has 14 amino acids. Germline CDR1 is SGHVS and CDR2 is FNYEAQ. This CDR3 is CASSLGPEVDTQYF. The CDR3, as DNA: TGTGCCAGCAGCTTAGGGCCGGAGGTAGATACGCAGTATTTT.

In its sample, this clone was seen a few times. The chain combines TRBV19 with TRBJ1-2; D possibly corresponds to TRBD1 (6 bases). The CDR3 loop spans 15 amino acids. Looked up from germline, CDR1 is LNHDA and CDR2 is SQIVND (reference sequence). The V end lost 0 bases, the J end lost 5 bases, and 13 bases lay between the germline ends. The CDR3: CASSIDRAGAYGYTF. CDR3 nucleotide sequence: TGTGCCAGTAGTATAGATCGTGCAGGGGCATATGGCTACACCTTC.

The chain recombines TRBV5-1 with TRBJ2-3; tentative D call: TRBD2 (6 bases). The length of the CDR3 is 15 residues. CDR1 and CDR2 (germline): SGHRS, YFSETQ. Trimming shortened V by 4 bases and J by 0 bases, and 12 bases separated the two germline ends. Here the CDR3 DNA reads TGCGCCAGCAGCCGCGGGACGGCGAGCACAGATACGCAGTATTTT. Amino acid sequence: CASSRGTASTDTQYF.

This clone was observed a few times. The chain uses TRBV7-7 and TRBJ2-3; the D gene is possibly TRBD1 (5 bases). This CDR3 region has 14 residues. Germline V gene data show CDR1 as SSHAT and CDR2 as FNYEAQ (reference sequence). The ends were cut back, 5 bases at V and 5 bases at J, with 14 bases in the middle. The CDR3 DNA sequence: TGTGCCAGCAGCCTAACGGGTCAGGGAGATACGCAGTATTTT. Its translation is CASSLTGQGDTQYF.

V is TRBV29-1 and J is TRBJ1-1; D gene uncertain. Germline V CDR1 and CDR2: SQVTM, ANQGSEA. The V and J ends lost 7 bases and 1 base respectively, with 10 bases between them. The length of the CDR3 is 12 residues. CDR3 sequence reads: CSAFRQNTEAFF. CDR3 DNA sequence: TGCAGCGCATTCAGACAGAACACTGAAGCTTTCTTT.

This clone was observed a few times. The chain is built from TRBV6-5 and TRBJ1-1, with a tentative D call TRBD1 (5 bases). Germline V lookup: CDR1 MNHEY, CDR2 SVGAGI. The V and J ends lost 0 bases and 5 bases respectively, with 13 bases between them. This CDR3 has 15 amino acids. CDR3 residues: CASSYSGGEGTEAFF. As DNA, the CDR3 is TGTGCCAGCAGTTACTCGGGAGGGGAGGGGACTGAAGCTTTCTTT.

The chain combines TRBV9 with TRBJ2-6; D might be TRBD2 (5 bases). The CDR3 sequence is 14 residues long. V lost 7 bases and J 1 base, leaving 9 bases between the germline ends. CDR1 is SGDLS, CDR2 YYNGEE, per germline. The CDR3 bases are TGTGCCAGCTGCACGGGGTCTGGGGCCAACGTCCTGACTTTC. This translates into CASCTGSGANVLTF.

To note about this clone: The junction shows a germline mismatch at one end, possibly a read error. The chain recombines TRBV7-7 with TRBJ2-1, with a tentative D call TRBD2 (6 bases). Germline values: CDR1 SSHAT, CDR2 FNYEAQ (reference sequence). This CDR3 is built from 16 residues. CDR3: CASSLGEAGNYNEQFF. The CDR3 DNA reads as TGTGCTAGCAGCTTAGGAGAGGCGGGAAACTACAATGAGCAGTTCTTC.

Only a few counts were recorded for this clone. V and J are TRBV29-1 and TRBJ1-2; no clear D. Germline CDR1 and CDR2: SQVTM and ANQGSEA. CDR3 length equals 14 residues. Trimming cost V 5 bases and J 7 bases, with 20 bases left between them. The CDR3 nucleotides are TGCAGCGTTACCTTACTCATCGTAGGGAGTGGCTACACCTTC. This codes for CSVTLLIVGSGYTF.